The 18 T cell receptor beta chains below come from one sample, sequenced in a study of cytomegalovirus exposure and HLA in healthy donors. Use of 60 Vbeta and 13 Jbeta primers characterized the PCR. The table came from immunoSEQ multiplex PCR; TCRdb's copy has only in-frame clones and leaves some out. The sample carries 150,000 to 200,000 clones, over 75% recorded once. Sequencing was done on a sample of PBMCs. The receptors here all came from a middle-aged man in good health and CMV-seropositive.

This CDR3 is CASSEYYQETQYF. DNA of the CDR3: TGCGCCAGCAGTGAGTACTACCAAGAGACCCAGTACTTC. V and J are TRBV10-2 and TRBJ2-5; D gene ambiguous. V lost 1 base, J lost 0 bases, and 3 bases lay in between. This CDR3 is 13 amino acids long. Per the germline V gene, CDR1 is WSHSY and CDR2 is SAAADI.

CDR3 amino acids: CASSLSGRVGTGELFF. CDR3 bases: TGTGCCAGCAGCTTATCGGGGAGGGTCGGCACCGGGGAGCTGTTTTTT. The chain uses TRBV11-2 and TRBJ2-2; TRBD2 matches at 7 bases. After removal of 2 bases from V and 4 bases from J, the junction contained 7 bases not matched to a gene. The CDR3 extends over 16 amino acids. Per the germline V gene, CDR1 is SGHAT and CDR2 is FQNNGV.

This rearrangement joins TRBV5-1 to TRBJ1-1; D may be TRBD1 (5 bases). This CDR3 is 13 amino acids long. Trimming cost V 6 bases and J 11 bases, with 20 bases left between them. The germline gives CDR1 SGHRS, CDR2 YFSETQ. CDR3: CASTLRAGQRAFF. In DNA, the CDR3 is TGCGCCAGCACCCTCCGGGCAGGGCAGAGGGCTTTCTTT.

This clone was counted once. J is TRBJ1-2 and V is TRBV7-2; no reliable D call. CDR3 length equals 13 residues. From germline, CDR1 is SGHTA and CDR2 FQGNSA. Trimming pared 5 bases from V and 8 bases from J, leaving 15 bases between. CDR3 sequence reads: CASSPTHGWGYTF. The CDR3 DNA follows: TGTGCCAGCAGCCCGACTCACGGGTGGGGCTACACCTTC.

This rearrangement joins TRBV19 to TRBJ1-2, with a tentative D call TRBD1 (6 bases). Germline V gives CDR1 LNHDA, CDR2 SQIVND (reference sequence). The CDR3 length is 15 residues. V was pared by 7 bases and J by 2 bases, with 17 bases between. The CDR3 DNA reads TGTGCCAGTACTCCCAAGACAGGAGGAAACTATGGCTACACCTTC. It specifies CASTPKTGGNYGYTF. The variable domain in full, completed from reference TRBV19 and TRBJ1-2, reads DGGITQSPKYLFRKEGQNVTLSCEQNLNHDAMYWYRQDPGQGLRLIYYSQIVNDFQKGDIAEGYSVSREKKESFPLTVTSAQKNPTAFYLCASTPKTGGNYGYTFGSGTRLTVV.

For this clone: One end of the junction fails to match germline, which may point to a read error. The chain joins TRBV19 to TRBJ2-1; 11 bases fit TRBD2. The CDR3 extends over 13 amino acids. Germline-derived CDR1 and CDR2 are LNHDA and SQIVND (reference sequence). The CDR3 nucleotides read TGTGCCAGTAGTATTGCTAGCGGGGGGCCGGGGGTCTTC. Protein product: CASSIASGGPGVF.

The chain has TRBV27 and TRBJ1-1; D is unresolved. The V gene lost 2 bases and the J gene lost 1 base, with 11 bases spanning the gap. Germline V CDR1 and CDR2: MNHEY, SMNVEV (reference sequence). The CDR3 contains 15 residues. Here the CDR3 reads CASSLLGESNTEAFF. DNA of the CDR3: TGTGCCAGCAGTTTACTGGGAGAATCGAACACTGAAGCTTTCTTT.

On this clone itself: The same CDR3 can be traced to other DNA sequences in this sample. The rearrangement joins TRBV27 to TRBJ1-5; no reliable D call. Trimming shortened V by 5 bases and J by 6 bases, and 8 bases separated the two germline ends. This CDR3 region has 12 residues. Germline CDR1 reads MNHEY; CDR2 reads SMNVEV (reference sequence). The CDR3 region is CASSLRGQPQHF. The CDR3 bases are TGTGCCAGCAGTCTTCGGGGTCAGCCCCAGCATTTT.

Only a few counts were recorded for this clone. The V gene is TRBV4-1, the J gene TRBJ2-5; no clear D. V lost 0 bases, J lost 0 bases, and 8 bases lay in between. Per the germline V gene, CDR1 is MGHRA and CDR2 is YSYEKL. The CDR3 is 15 residues long. The CDR3 here is CASSQDPRNQETQYF. CDR3 nucleotide sequence: TGCGCCAGCAGCCAAGATCCGAGGAACCAAGAGACCCAGTACTTC.

The CDR3 loop is CASRRDRWAMNTEAFF. The CDR3 nucleotides are TGTGCCAGTAGGCGGGACAGGTGGGCCATGAACACTGAAGCTTTCTTT. The J gene is TRBJ1-1, the V gene TRBV19, with 8 bases fitting TRBD1. CDR3 length: 16 amino acids. Unmatched junction bases numbered 9, after V lost 6 bases and J lost 0 bases. Per the germline V gene, CDR1 is LNHDA and CDR2 is SQIVND (reference sequence). The full variable domain, completed using reference TRBV19 and TRBJ1-1, is DGGITQSPKYLFRKEGQNVTLSCEQNLNHDAMYWYRQDPGQGLRLIYYSQIVNDFQKGDIAEGYSVSREKKESFPLTVTSAQKNPTAFYLCASRRDRWAMNTEAFFGQGTRLTVV.

The V call is TRBV9, the J call TRBJ2-2; TRBD1 matches 11 bases. Germline trimming cut 0 bases from V and 7 bases from J; bases unmatched to any gene: 8. The CDR3 is 17 amino acids. The germline V gene encodes CDR1 SGDLS and CDR2 YYNGEE. In DNA, the CDR3 is TGTGCCAGCAGCGTAGCTAGGACAGGGGGCGCGGACGGGGAGCTGTTTTTT. It encodes CASSVARTGGADGELFF.

This clone was recorded once. The chain has TRBV11-2 and TRBJ1-2; 8 bases fit TRBD1. Germline values: CDR1 SGHAT, CDR2 FQNNGV. With 5 bases clipped from V and 4 bases from J, the junction kept 6 bases outside the gene matches. The CDR3 is 14 residues long. As DNA, the CDR3 is TGTGCCAGCAGCACCAGACAGGGGTCCTATGGCTACACCTTC. It is translated as CASSTRQGSYGYTF.

The rearrangement uses TRBV5-1 and TRBJ1-1, with 7 bases fitting TRBD1. CDR1 and CDR2 (germline): SGHRS, YFSETQ. This CDR3 has 14 residues. The V gene end was trimmed by 6 bases and the J gene end by 1 base; junction bases not matched to a gene: 6. The CDR3, as DNA: TGCGCCAGCAACACCCGACAGGGGAACACTGAAGCTTTCTTT. Protein: CASNTRQGNTEAFF.

The chain joins TRBV5-5 to TRBJ1-2; 8 bases fit TRBD1. The CDR3 has 19 amino acids. V trimming: 1 base; J trimming: 2 bases; junction bases outside the gene matches: 16. Germline CDR1 and CDR2: SGHKS and YYEKEE (reference sequence). The CDR3 protein is CASSLRGPRQGRVNYGYTF. The CDR3 bases are TGTGCCAGCAGCTTGAGGGGGCCGCGACAGGGGAGGGTCAACTATGGCTACACCTTC.

The genes are TRBV5-5 and TRBJ1-1, with no clear D. Trimming took 1 base from V and 1 from J, leaving 11 bases between them. The CDR3 contains 15 residues. The germline gives CDR1 SGHKS, CDR2 YYEKEE (reference sequence). The CDR3 DNA sequence: TGTGCCAGCAGCTTGCTCTTCTCGGGGAACACTGAAGCTTTCTTT. As protein: CASSLLFSGNTEAFF.

The rearrangement uses TRBV7-8 and TRBJ1-3; the D is unclear. In germline, CDR1 is SGHVS, CDR2 FQNEAQ. This CDR3 is 19 amino acids long. V was pared by 5 bases and J by 0 bases, with 23 bases between. The DNA for the CDR3 is TGTGCCAGCAGCCGGTACGCTCTCGGAGGTATTAACTCTGGAAACACCATATATTTT. It translates to CASSRYALGGINSGNTIYF.

V gene TRBV11-3 combines with J gene TRBJ1-2; D may be TRBD1 (5 bases). V was clipped by 1 base and J by 4 bases, with 13 bases between them. The CDR3 has 15 amino acids. Germline values: CDR1 SGHNT, CDR2 YENEEA. The CDR3 coding sequence is TGTGCCAGCAGCTTAGGAGGTTCAGGGCGCTATGGCTACACCTTC. It encodes CASSLGGSGRYGYTF.

On this clone: Additional DNA sequences in this sample encode the identical CDR3. This sequence joins TRBV19 and TRBJ1-5, with 8 bases aligning to TRBD1. V lost 6 bases to trimming and J lost 3 bases; unmatched junction nucleotides: 7. CDR3 length: 15 residues. The germline V gene encodes CDR1 LNHDA and CDR2 SQIVND (reference sequence). CDR3 DNA: TGTGCCAGTAGACCCGGGACAGGTTACAATCAGCCCCAGCATTTT. It codes for CASRPGTGYNQPQHF. The full variable domain, in which reference TRBV19 and TRBJ1-5 provide the parts outside the CDR3, is DGGITQSPKYLFRKEGQNVTLSCEQNLNHDAMYWYRQDPGQGLRLIYYSQIVNDFQKGDIAEGYSVSREKKESFPLTVTSAQKNPTAFYLCASRPGTGYNQPQHFGDGTRLSIL.